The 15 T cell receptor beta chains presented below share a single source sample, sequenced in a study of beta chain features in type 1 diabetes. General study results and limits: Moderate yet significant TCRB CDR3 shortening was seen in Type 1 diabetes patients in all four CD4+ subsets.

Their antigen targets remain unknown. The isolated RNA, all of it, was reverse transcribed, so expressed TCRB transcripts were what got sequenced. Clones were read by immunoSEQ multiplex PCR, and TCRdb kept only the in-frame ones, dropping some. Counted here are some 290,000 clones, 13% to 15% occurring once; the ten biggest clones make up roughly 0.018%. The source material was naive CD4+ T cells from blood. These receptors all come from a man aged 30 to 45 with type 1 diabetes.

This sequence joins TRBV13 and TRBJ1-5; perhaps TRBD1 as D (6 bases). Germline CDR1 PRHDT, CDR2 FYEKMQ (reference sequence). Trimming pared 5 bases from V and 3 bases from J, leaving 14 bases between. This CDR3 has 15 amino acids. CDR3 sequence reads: CASSKDRGINQPQHF. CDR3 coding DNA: TGTGCCAGCAGCAAGGACAGAGGTATCAATCAGCCCCAGCATTTT.

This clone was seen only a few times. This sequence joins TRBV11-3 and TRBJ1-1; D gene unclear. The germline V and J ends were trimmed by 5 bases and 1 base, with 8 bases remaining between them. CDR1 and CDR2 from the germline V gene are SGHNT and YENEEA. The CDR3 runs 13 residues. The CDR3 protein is CASSRRGNTEAFF. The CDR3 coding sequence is TGTGCCAGCAGCCGCCGGGGGAACACTGAAGCTTTCTTT.

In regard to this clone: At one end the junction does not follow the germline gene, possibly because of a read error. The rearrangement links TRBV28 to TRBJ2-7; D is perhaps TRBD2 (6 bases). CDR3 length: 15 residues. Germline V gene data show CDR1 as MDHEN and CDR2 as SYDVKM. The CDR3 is CASSPRGGRSSEQYF. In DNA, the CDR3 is TGTGCCAGCAGTCCCCGAGGAGGGAGGTCCTCCGAGCAGTACTTC.

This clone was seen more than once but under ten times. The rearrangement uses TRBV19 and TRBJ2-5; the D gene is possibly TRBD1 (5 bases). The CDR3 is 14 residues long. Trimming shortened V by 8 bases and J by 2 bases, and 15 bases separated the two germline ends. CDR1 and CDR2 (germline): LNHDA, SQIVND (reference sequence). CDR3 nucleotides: TGTGCCAGTGGAGCAGGGATTCCACAAGAGACCCAGTACTTC. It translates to CASGAGIPQETQYF.

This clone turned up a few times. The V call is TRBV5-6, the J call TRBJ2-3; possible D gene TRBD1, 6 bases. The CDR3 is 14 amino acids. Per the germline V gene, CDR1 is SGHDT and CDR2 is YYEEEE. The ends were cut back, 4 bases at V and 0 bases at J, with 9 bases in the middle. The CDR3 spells CASSVTGSTDTQYF. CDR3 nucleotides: TGTGCCAGCAGCGTGACAGGTAGCACAGATACGCAGTATTTT.

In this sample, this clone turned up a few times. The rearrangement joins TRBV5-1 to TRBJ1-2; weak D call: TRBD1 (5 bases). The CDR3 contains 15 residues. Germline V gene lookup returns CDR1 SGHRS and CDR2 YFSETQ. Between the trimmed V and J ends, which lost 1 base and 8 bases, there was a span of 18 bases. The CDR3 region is CASSLTLLQDAGYTF. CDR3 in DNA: TGCGCCAGCAGCTTGACACTCCTACAGGACGCGGGCTACACCTTC.

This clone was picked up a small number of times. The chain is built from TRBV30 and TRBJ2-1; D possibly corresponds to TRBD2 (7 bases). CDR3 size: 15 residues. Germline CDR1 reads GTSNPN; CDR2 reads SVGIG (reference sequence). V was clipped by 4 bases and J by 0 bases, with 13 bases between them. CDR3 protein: CAWKGGRSSYNEQFF. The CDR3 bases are TGTGCCTGGAAGGGGGGGAGGAGCTCCTACAATGAGCAGTTCTTC. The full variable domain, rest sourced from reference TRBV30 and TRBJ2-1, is SQTIHQWPATLVQPVGSPLSLECTVEGTSNPNLYWYRQAAGRGLQLLFYSVGIGQISSEVPQNLSASRPQDRQFILSSKKLLLSDSGFYLCAWKGGRSSYNEQFFGPGTRLTVL.

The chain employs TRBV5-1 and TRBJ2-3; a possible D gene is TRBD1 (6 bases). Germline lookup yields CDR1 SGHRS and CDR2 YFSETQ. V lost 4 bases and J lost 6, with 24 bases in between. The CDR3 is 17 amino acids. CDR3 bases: TGCGCCAGCAGCCCCGGACCGATCCAGGGGATTCTGGATACGCAGTATTTT. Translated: CASSPGPIQGILDTQYF.

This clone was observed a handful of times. The CDR3 nucleotides are TGTGCCAGCTCACTCAGACAGGGACAAGAGACCCAGTACTTC. This sequence encodes CASSLRQGQETQYF. This rearrangement joins TRBV18 to TRBJ2-5, with 7 bases fitting TRBD1. Germline CDR1 reads KGHSH; CDR2 reads LQKENI. The CDR3 has 14 residues. The ends lost 4 bases at V and 2 bases at J; junction bases unmatched: 4. Filled out from reference TRBV18 and TRBJ2-5, the complete variable domain reads NAGVMQNPRHLVRRRGQEARLRCSPMKGHSHVYWYRQLPEEGLKFMVYLQKENIIDESGMPKERFSAEFPKEGPSILRIQQVVRGDSAAYFCASSLRQGQETQYFGPGTRLLVL.

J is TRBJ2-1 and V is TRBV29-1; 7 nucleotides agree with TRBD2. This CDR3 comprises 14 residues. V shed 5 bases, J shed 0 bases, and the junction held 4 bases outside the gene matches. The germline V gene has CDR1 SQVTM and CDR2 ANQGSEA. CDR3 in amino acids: CSVRGGSSYNEQFF. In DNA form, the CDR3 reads TGCAGCGTTCGGGGAGGGTCCTCCTACAATGAGCAGTTCTTC.

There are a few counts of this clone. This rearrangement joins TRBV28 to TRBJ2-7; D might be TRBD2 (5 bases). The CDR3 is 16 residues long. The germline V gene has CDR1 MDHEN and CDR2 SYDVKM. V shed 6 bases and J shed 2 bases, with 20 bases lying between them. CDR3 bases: TGTGCCAGCAGCCCCCTTGGCAGCGGTGGCCCCTACGAGCAGTACTTC. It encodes CASSPLGSGGPYEQYF.

CDR3 in amino acids: CASSWDSYTDTQYF. The CDR3 region has the DNA TGTGCCAGCAGTTGGGACAGTTACACAGATACGCAGTATTTT. This chain links TRBV6-6 with TRBJ2-3, with TRBD1 matching over 7 bases. The CDR3 has 14 amino acids. Germline CDR1 is MNHNY and CDR2 is SVGAGI (reference sequence). J was trimmed by 2 bases and V by 4 bases; bases with no gene match: 3.

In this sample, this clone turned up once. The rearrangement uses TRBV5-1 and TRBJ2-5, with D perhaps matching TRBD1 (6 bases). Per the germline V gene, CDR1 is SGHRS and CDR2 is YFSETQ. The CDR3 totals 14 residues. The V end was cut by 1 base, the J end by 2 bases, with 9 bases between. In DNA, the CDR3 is TGCGCCAGCAGCTTGTCTGGACAGCAAGAGACCCAGTACTTC. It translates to CASSLSGQQETQYF. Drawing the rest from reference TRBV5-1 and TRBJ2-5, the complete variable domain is KAGVTQTPRYLIKTRGQQVTLSCSPISGHRSVSWYQQTPGQGLQFLFEYFSETQRNKGNFPGRFSGRQFSNSRSEMNVSTLELGDSALYLCASSLSGQQETQYFGPGTRLLVL.

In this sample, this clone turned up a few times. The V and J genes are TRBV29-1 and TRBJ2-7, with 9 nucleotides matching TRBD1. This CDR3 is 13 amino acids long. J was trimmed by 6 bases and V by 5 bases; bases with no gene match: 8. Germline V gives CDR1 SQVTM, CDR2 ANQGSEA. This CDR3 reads CSVRRDRVREQYF. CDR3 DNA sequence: TGCAGCGTTCGTAGGGACAGGGTACGCGAGCAGTACTTC.

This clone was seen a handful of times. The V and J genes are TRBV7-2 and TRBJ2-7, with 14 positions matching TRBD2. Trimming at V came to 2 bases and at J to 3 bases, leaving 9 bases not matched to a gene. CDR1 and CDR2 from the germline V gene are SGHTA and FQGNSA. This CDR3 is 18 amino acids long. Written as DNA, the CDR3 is TGTGCCAGCAGCTTAAGTCGCGGGACTAGCGGGAGTCTCTACGAGCAGTACTTC. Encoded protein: CASSLSRGTSGSLYEQYF. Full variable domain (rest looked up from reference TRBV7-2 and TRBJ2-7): GAGVSQSPSNKVTEKGKDVELRCDPISGHTALYWYRQSLGQGLEFLIYFQGNSAPDKSGLPSDRFSAERTGGSVSTLTIQRTQQEDSAVYLCASSLSRGTSGSLYEQYFGPGTRLTVT.